These 5 T cell receptor beta chains share one sample of origin, sequenced in a study of cytomegalovirus exposure and HLA in healthy donors. Researchers ran the PCR with 60 Vbeta and 13 Jbeta primers. The protocol was immunoSEQ multiplex PCR, while the TCRdb copy is restricted to in-frame clones and leaves out a portion. The sample carries roughly 250,000 clones, about four fifths recorded once. The sequenced sample consisted of PBMCs. The source is a girl between 2 and 10 years old in good health and CMV-seronegative.

This clone has just one count. The chain joins TRBV10-3 to TRBJ2-1, with 10 bases identical to TRBD2. V shed 5 bases, J shed 0 bases, and the junction held 7 bases outside the gene matches. Germline CDR1 ENHRY, CDR2 SYGVKD. The CDR3 contains 17 residues. In DNA form, the CDR3 reads TGTGCCATCAGTCCCGGGCTAGCGGGAGTCTCCTACAATGAGCAGTTCTTC. As protein: CAISPGLAGVSYNEQFF.

This chain joins TRBV7-8 and TRBJ2-3; TRBD1 matches at 9 bases. The junction had 11 bases not matched to a gene; V was cut back by 4 bases and J by 6 bases. The CDR3 length is 16 residues. Germline-derived CDR1 and CDR2 are SGHVS and FQNEAQ. CDR3 region: CASSWPGQGAEDTQYF. The CDR3 coding sequence is TGTGCCAGCAGCTGGCCGGGACAGGGAGCTGAGGATACGCAGTATTTT.

The J gene is TRBJ2-7, the V gene TRBV6-1, with D unclear. Trimming removed 2 bases from V and 7 bases from J, with 12 bases in between. The CDR3 extends over 13 amino acids. Germline lookup yields CDR1 MNHNS and CDR2 SASEGT. The CDR3 coding sequence is TGTGCCAGCAGTGAACGGCAGGCTTTGGAGCAGTACTTC. Amino acids: CASSERQALEQYF.

The gene calls are TRBV5-5 and TRBJ1-1, with 7 bases lining up with TRBD1. Germline values: CDR1 SGHKS, CDR2 YYEKEE (reference sequence). CDR3 length: 14 amino acids. Trimming removed 0 bases from V and 1 base from J; junction bases left unmatched: 0. CDR3 sequence reads: CASSLDRGNTEAFF. Here the CDR3 DNA reads TGTGCCAGCAGCTTGGACAGGGGGAACACTGAAGCTTTCTTT.

This clone was seen only once. V usage is TRBV10-3 and J usage is TRBJ2-7; D is possibly TRBD2 (6 bases). Trimming cost V 7 bases and J 5 bases, with 15 bases left between them. Germline V lookup: CDR1 ENHRY, CDR2 SYGVKD. The CDR3 is 13 residues long. This CDR3 is CAITDPGLHEQYF. CDR3 coding DNA: TGTGCCATCACCGATCCGGGACTCCACGAGCAGTACTTC.